This T cell receptor (beta chain) was identified in a study of early T cells in non-severe SARS-CoV-2 infection. One entry per CDR3 protein, called by TCRdb with MiXCR from the 5' RACE reads. The sample has about 80,000 distinct CDR3 sequences, more than 10% seen once; the top ten hold 15% to 18%. Germline CDR1 is DFQATT and CDR2 is SNEGSKA (reference sequence). Losses at the gene ends were 3 bases for V and 2 bases for J; bases not matched to a gene: 6. The CDR3 totals 15 residues. The TCR sequence derives from an adult who was a healthcare worker with PCR-confirmed SARS-CoV-2 infection or an uninfected control (not recorded which). The donor label of this sample is uncertain. This chain joins TRBV20-1 and TRBJ2-3; 9 nucleotides match TRBD1. Sequencing used whole blood, obtained at baseline. CDR3 amino acids: CSASTHRGPTDTQYF. DNA for the CDR3: TGCAGTGCTAGCACACACAGGGGGCCCACAGATACGCAGTATTTT.